Each of the 11 T cell receptor beta chains below was sequenced from the same sample in a study of blood T cell repertoires in COVID-19. The protocol was immunoSEQ multiplex PCR, while the TCRdb copy is restricted to in-frame clones and leaves out a portion. This sample carries 55,000 to 75,000 clones, about 80% of them seen once, and the ten largest clones take 28%. Material: peripheral blood. The source is a man between 65 and 85 years old with acute or convalescent COVID-19.

Here the CDR3 reads CATTPDSGNTIYF. The CDR3, as DNA: TGTGCCACCACCCCAGACTCTGGAAACACCATATATTTT. This chain uses TRBV6-5 with TRBJ1-3; no clear D gene. Germline CDR1 is MNHEY and CDR2 is SVGAGI. The CDR3 has 13 amino acids. V dropped 10 bases and J dropped 0 bases, with 10 bases sitting between them.

This clone came up once. The chain links TRBV7-2 to TRBJ2-5; D unresolved. The CDR3 totals 13 residues. Trimming removed 1 base at V and 3 bases at J, with 6 bases between. Germline loops: CDR1 SGHTA, CDR2 FQGNSA. DNA for the CDR3: TGTGCCAGCAGCTTAGTCGCGGAAGAGACCCAGTACTTC. Amino acids: CASSLVAEETQYF.

The V and J genes are TRBV13 and TRBJ2-1; 8 positions agree with TRBD2. This CDR3 spans 15 amino acids. Germline loops: CDR1 PRHDT, CDR2 FYEKMQ (reference sequence). V gave up 2 bases and J gave up 7 bases; unmatched junction bases: 7. CDR3 coding DNA: TGTGCCAGCAGCTTACGTCGGGAGGGCCGGAATGAGCAGTTCTTC. Protein sequence: CASSLRREGRNEQFF.

This clone showed up just a few times. V and J are TRBV19 and TRBJ2-7; 10 bases align to TRBD1. The germline CDR1 and CDR2 sequences are LNHDA and SQIVND (reference sequence). J gave up 2 bases and V 9 bases, and 4 bases lay outside the gene matches. The CDR3 is 13 amino acids. The CDR3 region has the DNA TGTGCCAGCCGGGACAGGGGCCCCTACGAGCAGTACTTC. It specifies CASRDRGPYEQYF.

The rearrangement joins TRBV18 to TRBJ2-3; D gene ambiguous. The ends were cut back, 0 bases at V and 2 bases at J, with 9 bases in the middle. CDR3 size: 15 residues. Germline assignment: CDR1 KGHSH and CDR2 LQKENI. CDR3 nucleotide sequence: TGTGCCAGCTCACCACCGGTGCAGGACACAGATACGCAGTATTTT. Translated, it gives CASSPPVQDTDTQYF.

This clone was seen once. The V and J genes are TRBV6-5 and TRBJ1-4; 11 bases match TRBD1. From germline, CDR1 is MNHEY and CDR2 SVGAGI. V lost 5 bases, J lost 10 bases, and 6 bases stayed unmatched. CDR3 length: 14 residues. The CDR3 region is CASSRGQGAGKLFF. The CDR3 DNA follows: TGTGCCAGCAGTCGTGGACAGGGGGCGGGAAAACTGTTTTTT.

The rearrangement joins TRBV4-3 to TRBJ2-1; 8 bases map to TRBD2. CDR1 is LGHNA and CDR2 is YSLEER in the germline V gene. V shed 3 bases and J 5 bases; nucleotides not matched to a gene: 6. This CDR3 comprises 15 residues. DNA of the CDR3: TGCGCCAGCAGCCAGACTAGCGACTACCACAATGAGCAGTTCTTC. Translating it yields CASSQTSDYHNEQFF.

This clone has a single count. An end of the junction does not agree with germline; a read error may underlie this. The V call is TRBV19, the J call TRBJ1-2; 7 positions match TRBD1. The CDR3 spans 11 residues. Germline CDR1 LNHDA, CDR2 SQIVND (reference sequence). The chain's CDR3 is CASSVSRDRIF. The CDR3 nucleotides are TGTGCCAGTAGTGTCTCCCGGGACAGAATCTTC.

The genes are TRBV5-1 and TRBJ2-1, with a possible D match to TRBD1 (6 bases). The ends were cut back, 3 bases at V and 6 bases at J, with 13 bases in the middle. The CDR3 has 14 amino acids. Germline V gene sequence: CDR1 SGHRS, CDR2 YFSETQ. The CDR3 coding sequence is TGCGCCAGCAGCTCGGGACAACTATTCAATGAGCAGTTCTTC. Translated, it gives CASSSGQLFNEQFF.

This chain uses TRBV19 with TRBJ1-1, with D possibly being TRBD1 (6 bases). Germline CDR1 LNHDA, CDR2 SQIVND (reference sequence). Trimming took 8 bases from V and 0 from J, leaving 10 bases between them. The CDR3 is 13 residues long. The CDR3 bases are TGTGCCAGTGGCGGACAGCTGAACACTGAAGCTTTCTTT. It encodes CASGGQLNTEAFF.

The rearrangement joins TRBV28 to TRBJ2-7; the D gene is possibly TRBD2 (7 bases). V gave up 6 bases and J gave up 7 bases, with 25 bases separating them. Germline V gene lookup returns CDR1 MDHEN and CDR2 SYDVKM. The CDR3 contains 16 residues. The CDR3 bases are TGTGCCAGCAGAGGGGGGGAAGTGTGGGGCGCGAGTGAGCAGTACTTC. Translating it yields CASRGGEVWGASEQYF.